The 5 T cell receptor beta chains below come from one sample, sequenced in a study of vaccination and CD4 T cells after COVID-19. As to time point: late sampling 161 to 241 days after vaccination in a few convalescent patients. Documented treatment: approximately nine-day PBMC culture with coronavirus spike peptide pools or control peptides (ViraFEST assay). These receptors' targets are unknown. The study sequenced cultured CD4+ T cell DNA using the Oncomine TCR Beta short-read assay. TCRdb passed the PCR reads through MiXCR, listing each CDR3 protein once. This table has approximately 25,000 distinct CDR3 sequences, 25% to 30% appearing once. The sample consisted of CD4+ T cells from blood, cultured in vitro, taken about 7 months after SARS-CoV-2 vaccination. These receptors all stem from a human donor who had recovered from COVID-19.

This clonotype ranks as medium-sized. The chain has TRBV15 and TRBJ2-7; maybe TRBD2 (7 bases). V lost 1 base and J lost 9, with 22 bases in between. Per the germline V gene, CDR1 is LNHNV and CDR2 is YYDKDF (reference sequence). The CDR3 is 16 amino acids. CDR3 sequence: CATSRGPWGGGDRQYF. Here the CDR3 DNA reads TGTGCCACCAGCAGAGGACCATGGGGAGGGGGAGACAGGCAGTACTTC.

The chain employs TRBV25-1 and TRBJ2-5; a weak D match, TRBD1 (6 bases). Germline CDR1 MGHDK, CDR2 SYGVNS. This CDR3 is built from 14 residues. Trimming cost V 5 bases and J 0 bases, with 10 bases left between them. The CDR3: CASSLHRDQETQYF. CDR3 bases: TGTGCCAGCAGTTTACACAGGGACCAAGAGACCCAGTACTTC.

This chain links TRBV6-5 with TRBJ2-3; the D is unclear. Looked up from germline, CDR1 is MNHEY and CDR2 is SVGAGI. The CDR3 consists of 16 residues. V shed 1 base and J shed 0 bases, with 11 bases lying between them. The CDR3 spells CASSYYPPGSTDTQYF. The CDR3 DNA is TGTGCCAGCAGTTACTACCCCCCAGGTAGCACAGATACGCAGTATTTT.

The CDR3 spells CASSLGLFYEQYF. CDR3 DNA sequence: TGTGCCAGCAGCTTAGGCCTCTTCTACGAGCAGTACTTC. The chain uses TRBV11-3 and TRBJ2-7; D remains unclear. The CDR3 is 13 residues long. The V gene lost 1 base and the J gene lost 3 bases, with 7 bases spanning the gap. The V gene's germline CDR1 is SGHNT and CDR2 YENEEA.

V and J are TRBV28 and TRBJ2-3; 9 bases fit TRBD2. With V trimmed by 8 bases and J by 5 bases, 8 bases remained unmatched. The CDR3 sequence is 14 residues long. Germline-derived CDR1 and CDR2 are MDHEN and SYDVKM. The chain's CDR3 is CASGPSGVGDTQYF. The CDR3 DNA reads as TGTGCCAGCGGTCCTAGCGGGGTGGGAGATACGCAGTATTTT.